The sequence of this TCR beta chain was determined in a study of cytomegalovirus exposure and HLA in healthy donors. Study context: About 85 million unique TCRs from HLA-typed donors were held in an early release of data. Out of 398 genotyped donors, roughly 78% belonged to the Caucasian-associated ancestry cluster.

Study findings and constraints: Analyses of presence/absence relied on an assumption of roughly uniform sequencing depth across donors. What was likely a sequencing artifact was a cluster of highly shared sequence variants.

Researchers ran the PCR with 60 Vbeta and 13 Jbeta primers. The protocol was immunoSEQ multiplex PCR, while the TCRdb copy is restricted to in-frame clones and leaves out a portion. This sample has about 140,000 clones, with roughly 90% found just once. Remarks on this clone: Its antigen remains unidentified.

The CDR3 length is 14 residues. Germline lookup yields CDR1 SNHLY and CDR2 FYNNEI. Deletions cut 7 bases from V and 5 bases from J, with 17 bases between. J is TRBJ2-5 and V is TRBV2; D unclear. The sequence came from a woman aged 40 to 49 in good health and CMV-seronegative. Specimen: PBMCs. CDR3 amino acids: CASTELGVSETQYF. As DNA, the CDR3 is TGTGCCAGCACCGAACTTGGAGTATCCGAGACCCAGTACTTC.